This TCR beta chain was recovered during a study of blood T cell repertoires in COVID-19. Study summary: Both acute and convalescent COVID-19 samples were obtained from the United States, Italy and Spain.

TCRdb's table, derived via immunoSEQ multiplex PCR, lists solely in-frame clones and lacks some. Of about 110,000 clones detected, around nine tenths appear once; the ten largest clones hold roughly 4.5%. Germline-derived CDR1 and CDR2 are MNHNS and SASEGT. CDR3 length: 13 residues. V lost 2 bases and J 5 bases, leaving 7 bases between the germline ends. J is TRBJ2-1 and V is TRBV6-1; D ambiguous. The sample comprised peripheral blood. The sequence was collected from a middle-aged man with acute or convalescent COVID-19. The CDR3 sequence: CASSEKENNEQFF. The DNA of the CDR3 is TGTGCCAGCAGTGAAAAGGAGAACAATGAGCAGTTCTTC.